Listed here are 27 T cell receptor beta chains from one sample, sequenced in a study of blood T cell repertoires in COVID-19. The method was immunoSEQ multiplex PCR; TCRdb's version includes in-frame clones alone and lacks a portion of them. The sample records hundreds of thousands of clones, 88% being singletons. Sequencing was performed on PBMCs or T cells enriched from blood (not recorded which). Receptor source: a woman aged 45-59 years who had recovered from COVID-19.

Note on this clone: The same CDR3 arises from other DNA sequences in this sample as well. This rearrangement joins TRBV28 to TRBJ2-6; D is unresolved. The CDR3 sequence is 14 residues long. V was clipped by 1 base and J by 1 base, with 2 bases between them. CDR1 is MDHEN, CDR2 SYDVKM, per germline. This CDR3 is CASSLSSGANVLTF. CDR3 DNA sequence: TGTGCCAGCAGTTTATCTTCTGGGGCCAACGTCCTGACTTTC.

The J gene is TRBJ1-1, the V gene TRBV3-1 (or the pseudogene TRBV3-2), with 8 bases matching TRBD1. This CDR3 comprises 15 residues. After removal of 3 bases from V and 6 bases from J, the junction contained 9 bases not matched to a gene. The V gene's germline CDR1 is LGHDT and CDR2 YNNKEL (reference sequence). Here the CDR3 reads CASSQGSQGAAEAFF. The CDR3 nucleotides read TGTGCCAGCAGCCAGGGGAGCCAGGGGGCCGCTGAAGCTTTCTTT.

A remark on this clone: This specimen includes other DNA sequences encoding the same CDR3. V and J are TRBV27 and TRBJ2-7; the match to TRBD1 covers 7 bases. Germline V gene sequence: CDR1 MNHEY, CDR2 SMNVEV (reference sequence). J lost 3 bases, V lost 5 bases, and 1 base had no gene match. This CDR3 has 12 amino acids. CDR3 amino acids: CASSRQGYEQYF. CDR3 DNA sequence: TGTGCCAGCAGTAGACAGGGCTACGAGCAGTACTTC.

The rearrangement joins TRBV4-3 to TRBJ2-1; D is uncertain. The CDR3 totals 15 residues. Trimming shortened V by 2 bases and J by 8 bases, and 16 bases separated the two germline ends. The germline V gene has CDR1 LGHNA and CDR2 YSLEER. This CDR3 is CASSQPMGQLDEQFF. In DNA, the CDR3 is TGCGCCAGCAGCCAACCAATGGGCCAGCTGGATGAGCAGTTCTTC.

This chain joins TRBV20-1 and TRBJ2-7; 8 nucleotides align to TRBD2. Germline V gives CDR1 DFQATT, CDR2 SNEGSKA (reference sequence). This CDR3 comprises 14 residues. V lost 3 bases and J lost 4; bases outside the gene matches: 8. CDR3 amino acids: CSASKAGEIYEQYF. DNA for the CDR3: TGCAGTGCTAGTAAAGCGGGAGAAATTTACGAGCAGTACTTC.

This chain joins TRBV5-6 and TRBJ2-3; 14 bases are shared with TRBD2. V shed 4 bases, J shed 1 base, and the junction held 2 bases outside the gene matches. The CDR3 totals 16 residues. Germline V CDR1 and CDR2: SGHDT, YYEEEE. CDR3 sequence: CASSPTSGRGTDTQYF. The CDR3 DNA follows: TGTGCCAGCAGCCCGACTAGCGGGAGGGGCACAGATACGCAGTATTTT.

The gene calls are TRBV28 and TRBJ2-7; 7 nucleotides align to TRBD1. CDR1 is MDHEN, CDR2 SYDVKM, per germline. This CDR3 region has 14 residues. V trimming: 6 bases; J trimming: 4 bases; junction bases outside the gene matches: 9. As DNA, the CDR3 is TGTGCCAGCAGCCAAGAGCCAGGGGGATACGAGCAGTACTTC. Its protein is CASSQEPGGYEQYF. The entire variable domain, with the rest obtained from reference TRBV28 and TRBJ2-7, is as follows: DVKVTQSSRYLVKRTGEKVFLECVQDMDHENMFWYRQDPGLGLRLIYFSYDVKMKEKGDIPEGYSVSREKKERFSLILESASTNQTSMYLCASSQEPGGYEQYFGPGTRLTVT.

V is TRBV4-3 and J is TRBJ2-1; 8 bases align to TRBD2. Germline lookup yields CDR1 LGHNA and CDR2 YSLEER. The CDR3 is 14 amino acids. V was clipped by 3 bases and J by 5 bases; unmatched bases: 3. CDR3 DNA sequence: TGCGCCAGCAGCCACGGACTAGCCAACAATGAGCAGTTCTTC. This sequence encodes CASSHGLANNEQFF.

The V gene is TRBV28, the J gene TRBJ1-5; D call uncertain. V lost 6 bases to trimming and J lost 2 bases, with 14 bases between them. The CDR3 is 15 amino acids. The V gene's germline CDR1 is MDHEN and CDR2 SYDVKM. As DNA, the CDR3 is TGTGCCAGCAGCCCCTCGGGAGGCGGCAATCAGCCCCAGCATTTT. Residues: CASSPSGGGNQPQHF.

V gene TRBV7-2 combines with J gene TRBJ2-5; 9 nucleotides agree with TRBD2. With 1 base clipped from V and 7 bases from J, the junction kept 4 bases outside the gene matches. Germline-derived CDR1 and CDR2 are SGHTA and FQGNSA. This CDR3 has 14 residues. The CDR3 protein is CASSLDGRGGTQYF. For the CDR3, the DNA is TGTGCCAGCAGCTTAGATGGGCGGGGGGGGACCCAGTACTTC. Together with reference TRBV7-2 and TRBJ2-5, the CDR3 gives the full variable domain: GAGVSQSPSNKVTEKGKDVELRCDPISGHTALYWYRQSLGQGLEFLIYFQGNSAPDKSGLPSDRFSAERTGGSVSTLTIQRTQQEDSAVYLCASSLDGRGGTQYFGPGTRLLVL.

The V call is TRBV7-9, the J call TRBJ1-4; D possibly corresponds to TRBD1 (5 bases). The V and J ends lost 3 bases and 1 base respectively, with 6 bases between them. The CDR3 is 14 residues long. Germline V gives CDR1 SEHNR, CDR2 FQNEAQ (reference sequence). This chain's CDR3 is CASSLTETNEKLFF. The CDR3 DNA sequence: TGTGCCAGCAGCTTGACAGAAACTAATGAAAAACTGTTTTTT.

The V and J genes are TRBV10-3 and TRBJ2-7; weak D call: TRBD1 (5 bases). Germline V gene sequence: CDR1 ENHRY, CDR2 SYGVKD. V was shortened by 0 bases and J by 2 bases, with 5 bases between the two germline ends. The CDR3 spans 13 residues. The CDR3 protein is CAISESRAYEQYF. DNA for the CDR3: TGTGCCATCAGTGAGTCCAGGGCCTACGAGCAGTACTTC.

V is TRBV5-1 and J is TRBJ1-2; D call uncertain. Germline loops: CDR1 SGHRS, CDR2 YFSETQ. The CDR3 consists of 12 residues. Trimming removed 0 bases at V and 5 bases at J, with 5 bases between. The CDR3 spells CASSLDTYGYTF. CDR3 DNA: TGCGCCAGCAGCTTGGATACTTATGGCTACACCTTC.

V is TRBV28 and J is TRBJ2-3; 9 positions match TRBD2. Germline CDR1 is MDHEN and CDR2 is SYDVKM. The CDR3 has 17 amino acids. V lost 3 bases to trimming and J lost 4 bases; unmatched junction nucleotides: 11. This chain's CDR3 is CASSFIAGGSSADTQYF. DNA for the CDR3: TGTGCCAGCAGTTTTATCGCGGGAGGGTCCTCCGCAGATACGCAGTATTTT. Full variable domain (outside the CDR3, taken from reference TRBV28 and TRBJ2-3): DVKVTQSSRYLVKRTGEKVFLECVQDMDHENMFWYRQDPGLGLRLIYFSYDVKMKEKGDIPEGYSVSREKKERFSLILESASTNQTSMYLCASSFIAGGSSADTQYFGPGTRLTVL.

This chain uses TRBV7-6 with TRBJ1-1, with no clear D. The germline V and J ends were trimmed by 3 bases and 1 base, with 6 bases remaining between them. Germline loops: CDR1 SGHVS, CDR2 FNYEAQ. The CDR3 spans 13 residues. CDR3 residues: CASSFSPNTEAFF. CDR3 bases: TGTGCCAGCAGCTTTAGCCCGAACACTGAAGCTTTCTTT.

The rearrangement uses TRBV5-1 and TRBJ2-5; a possible D gene is TRBD2 (5 bases). V was trimmed by 4 bases and J by 1 base, leaving 11 bases between them. This CDR3 is built from 14 residues. Germline loops: CDR1 SGHRS, CDR2 YFSETQ. The CDR3 DNA reads TGCGCCAGCAGCCCCCGGAGGACCCAAGAGACCCAGTACTTC. Encoded protein: CASSPRRTQETQYF.

This chain joins TRBV24-1 and TRBJ1-2; 8 bases agree with TRBD1. After removal of 4 bases from V and 2 bases from J, the junction contained 8 bases not matched to a gene. Germline V lookup: CDR1 KGHDR, CDR2 SFDVKD. CDR3 length: 16 amino acids. As DNA, the CDR3 is TGTGCCACCAGTGACCAGACAGGGGAGGGCAACTATGGCTACACCTTC. Its translation is CATSDQTGEGNYGYTF.

The chain couples TRBV29-1 to TRBJ1-2, with D possibly matching TRBD1 (6 bases). Trimming stripped 2 bases from V and 3 bases from J, with 10 bases between. Germline loops: CDR1 SQVTM, CDR2 ANQGSEA. The CDR3 covers 13 residues. DNA for the CDR3: TGCAGCGTTGAATGGGGGACATACTATGGCTACACCTTC. Translating it yields CSVEWGTYYGYTF.

This clone is a singleton in its sample. The V gene is TRBV30, the J gene TRBJ1-6, with a possible D match to TRBD1 (5 bases). Germline V gene sequence: CDR1 GTSNPN, CDR2 SVGIG (reference sequence). Deletions cut 6 bases from V and 11 bases from J, with 17 bases between. The CDR3 is 13 amino acids. The CDR3 DNA is TGTGCCTGTCGGGAGAGGGGCCCGGCACCCCTCCACTTT. Protein: CACRERGPAPLHF.

V and J are TRBV27 and TRBJ2-1, with 8 bases fitting TRBD2. CDR3 length: 15 residues. V trimming: 6 bases; J trimming: 5 bases; junction bases outside the gene matches: 9. Germline V gene sequence: CDR1 MNHEY, CDR2 SMNVEV (reference sequence). The CDR3 region has the DNA TGTGCCAGCAGGCGGGGGGATCCGTCCAACAATGAGCAGTTCTTC. This gives the protein CASRRGDPSNNEQFF.

The chain's CDR3 is CASSLVGSGVSEQYF. The CDR3 bases are TGTGCCAGCAGCTTAGTAGGATCAGGGGTATCCGAGCAGTACTTC. This chain joins TRBV7-2 and TRBJ2-7; D is possibly TRBD1 (6 bases). Looked up from germline, CDR1 is SGHTA and CDR2 is FQGNSA. This CDR3 has 15 amino acids. V lost 1 base and J 6 bases, leaving 16 bases between the germline ends.

The chain links TRBV11-2 to TRBJ2-7; 7 nucleotides align to TRBD2. Germline CDR1 and CDR2: SGHAT and FQNNGV. Losses at the gene ends were 0 bases for V and 3 bases for J; bases not matched to a gene: 8. The CDR3 loop spans 16 amino acids. The CDR3 DNA sequence: TGTGCCAGCAGCTTAGATCCGGGAGGCGTCGGCTACGAGCAGTACTTC. It codes for CASSLDPGGVGYEQYF.

This sequence joins TRBV7-2 and TRBJ1-1; TRBD1 is a possible D gene (5 bases). The V and J ends lost 4 bases and 2 bases respectively, with 11 bases between them. Germline values: CDR1 SGHTA, CDR2 FQGNSA. This CDR3 region has 14 residues. CDR3 DNA: TGTGCCAGCAGCTCTTCAGGGTTAAACACTGAAGCTTTCTTT. Protein: CASSSSGLNTEAFF.

V and J are TRBV4-3 and TRBJ2-7; D possibly corresponds to TRBD2 (5 bases). Germline V lookup: CDR1 LGHNA, CDR2 YSLEER. The CDR3 is 15 amino acids. Deletions cut 0 bases from V and 2 bases from J, with 11 bases between. The CDR3 protein is CASSQDGLSTYEQYF. The CDR3 nucleotides read TGCGCCAGCAGCCAAGACGGACTGTCAACCTACGAGCAGTACTTC.

The rearrangement links TRBV9 to TRBJ2-1; no reliable D call. The V end lost 0 bases, the J end lost 3 bases, and 7 bases lay between the germline ends. CDR1 SGDLS and CDR2 YYNGEE come from the germline V gene. This CDR3 has 14 residues. CDR3 coding DNA: TGTGCCAGCAGCGTAGGTCCTCTCTACAATGAGCAGTTCTTC. Amino acids: CASSVGPLYNEQFF.

The V gene is TRBV6-5, the J gene TRBJ2-7; 7 bases fit TRBD1. CDR3 length equals 14 residues. Trimming at V came to 5 bases and at J to 2 bases, leaving 6 bases not matched to a gene. In germline, CDR1 is MNHEY, CDR2 SVGAGI. CDR3 in DNA: TGTGCCAGCAGTATCGCCGGGACAGCCTACGAGCAGTACTTC. Residues: CASSIAGTAYEQYF.

The genes are TRBV28 and TRBJ1-4; D unresolved. This CDR3 is 14 amino acids long. V lost 0 bases to trimming and J lost 7 bases, with 9 bases between them. Germline CDR1 MDHEN, CDR2 SYDVKM. The CDR3 nucleotides are TGTGCCAGCAGTTTATGGGCAGTTACTGAAAAACTGTTTTTT. Translation gives CASSLWAVTEKLFF. Based on the CDR3 plus reference TRBV28 and TRBJ1-4, the full variable domain is DVKVTQSSRYLVKRTGEKVFLECVQDMDHENMFWYRQDPGLGLRLIYFSYDVKMKEKGDIPEGYSVSREKKERFSLILESASTNQTSMYLCASSLWAVTEKLFFGSGTQLSVL.